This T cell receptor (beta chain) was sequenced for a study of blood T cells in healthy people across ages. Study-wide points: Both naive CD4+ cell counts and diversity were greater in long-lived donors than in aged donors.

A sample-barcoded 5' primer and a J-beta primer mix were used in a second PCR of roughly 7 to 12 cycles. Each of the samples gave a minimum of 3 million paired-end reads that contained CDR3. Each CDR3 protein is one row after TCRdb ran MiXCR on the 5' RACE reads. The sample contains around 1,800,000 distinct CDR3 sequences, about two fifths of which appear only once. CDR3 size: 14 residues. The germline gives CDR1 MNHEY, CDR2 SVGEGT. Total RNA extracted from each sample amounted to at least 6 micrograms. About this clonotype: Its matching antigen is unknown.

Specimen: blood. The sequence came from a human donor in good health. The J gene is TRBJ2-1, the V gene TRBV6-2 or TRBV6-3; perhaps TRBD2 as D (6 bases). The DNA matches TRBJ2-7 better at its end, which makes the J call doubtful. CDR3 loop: CASSPGLSYNEQYF. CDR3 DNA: TGTGCCAGCAGCCCGGGACTTTCCTACAATGAGCAGTACTTC.